This T cell receptor (beta chain) was recorded in a study of blood T cells in healthy people across ages. Study outcomes and limitations: Nothing was known about donor CMV status, and this possibly confounded expanded clonotype changes.

Approximately 9.4 milliliters was the volume of peripheral blood drawn from each donor. The authors isolated at least 6 million PBMCs per sample. Details on this clonotype: The antigen is unknown.

A second roughly 7 to 12 cycle PCR used barcoded and J-beta primers. A template-switch adaptor with 12 random nucleotides tagged each cDNA molecule. TCRdb reprocessed the 5' RACE reads via MiXCR and lists one record per CDR3 protein. The sample lists about 800,000 distinct CDR3 sequences, 58% occurring once. The sample consisted of blood. This receptor was obtained from a man under 40 in good health.

The DNA of the CDR3 is TGTGCCAGCAGCCAAAATGGACAGGCCGTCGAGCAGTACTTC. It translates to CASSQNGQAVEQYF. The chain has TRBV7-8 and TRBJ2-5, with TRBD1 identical over 7 bases. The J call may be wrong; the DNA end is better matched by TRBJ2-7. Per germline, CDR1 SGHVS and CDR2 FQNEAQ. The CDR3 has 14 amino acids.